This is a list of T cell receptor beta chains from one sample in a study of control samples from healthy donors and cancer patients. Produced via immunoSEQ multiplex PCR; TCRdb's table is partial and in-frame only. The sample gives over 25,000 clones, approximately 90% of which show up once; 1.6% is in the top ten. The sample was PBMCs. All receptors come from a woman aged 40 to 50 with lung cancer. Each CDR3 is given with its conserved first and last residue. A D gene is named only where the DNA matches it firmly. The size field is filled for only some rows; it gives once, few, many or a size class.

>.|TRBD1|TRBV5-5|TRBJ2-1
CASAGQDNEQFF
TGTGCCAGCGCGGGACAGGACAATGAGCAGTTCTTC
>.|TRBD1|TRBV4-3|TRBJ1-5
CASSQDRTGSGPQHF
TGCGCCAGCAGCCAAGATCGGACAGGGTCGGGGCCCCAGCATTTT
>.|.|TRBV5-1|TRBJ2-1
CASSLLADSYNEQFF
TGCGCCAGCAGCTTGTTAGCGGACTCCTACAATGAGCAGTTCTTC
>once|TRBD2|TRBV4-1|TRBJ2-1
CASSTSSGSYNEQFF
TGCGCCAGCAGCACCTCTAGCGGGTCTTACAATGAGCAGTTCTTC
>.|.|TRBV24-1|TRBJ1-2
CATSDSKGMSYGYTF
TGTGCCACCAGTGATTCTAAGGGGATGAGCTATGGCTACACCTTC
>few|.|TRBV11-2|TRBJ2-3
CASNPGTLFGTQYF
TGTGCCAGCAACCCCGGGACCCTCTTCGGTACGCAGTATTTT
>.|.|TRBV20-1|TRBJ1-1
CSVKGETEAFF
TGCAGTGTAAAGGGGGAGACTGAAGCTTTCTTT
>.|.|TRBV30|TRBJ1-6
CAWSRLRSSYNSPLHF
TGTGCCTGGAGTCGATTAAGGAGCTCCTATAATTCACCCCTCCACTTT
>.|TRBD2|TRBV20-1|TRBJ2-1
CSASIPSGRNEQFF
TGCAGTGCTAGTATTCCTAGCGGGCGAAATGAGCAGTTCTTC
>few|.|TRBV19|TRBJ1-3
CASIGVFGGYSGNTIYF
TGTGCCAGTATTGGGGTATTCGGGGGCTACTCTGGAAACACCATATATTTT
>.|.|TRBV27|TRBJ1-5
CASSPSSAGNQPQHF
TGTGCCAGCAGTCCCTCATCGGCGGGAAATCAGCCCCAGCATTTT
>.|.|TRBV7-9|TRBJ1-6
CASSLYAGQNSPLHF
TGTGCCAGCAGCTTATACGCGGGACAAAATTCACCCCTCCACTTT
>.|TRBD2|TRBV5-1|TRBJ2-5
CASSWTSGGVETQYF
TGCGCCAGCAGCTGGACTAGCGGGGGTGTGGAGACCCAGTACTTC
>.|.|TRBV27|TRBJ1-5
CASSFSSRDTQPQHF
TGTGCCAGCAGTTTTTCGTCCCGGGACACCCAGCCCCAGCATTTT
>.|TRBD1|TRBV10-2|TRBJ1-1
CASGTGGTEAFF
TGCGCCAGCGGGACAGGGGGGACTGAAGCTTTCTTT
>.|.|TRBV6-5|TRBJ1-5
CASAKSWDGQPQHF
TGTGCCAGCGCAAAATCTTGGGACGGTCAGCCCCAGCATTTT
>.|TRBD1|TRBV28|TRBJ1-2
CASSFRQGGGYGYTF
TGTGCCAGCAGTTTCCGTCAGGGGGGTGGGTATGGCTACACCTTC
>.|.|TRBV7-2|TRBJ1-5
CASSLNPASSNQPQHF
TGTGCCAGCAGCTTAAATCCAGCTTCAAGCAATCAGCCCCAGCATTTT
>.|.|TRBV4-2|TRBJ1-2
CASSQDGVGYTF
TGTGCCAGCAGCCAAGATGGCGTTGGCTACACCTTC
>.|.|TRBV29-1|TRBJ2-3
CSAVYYDTQYF
TGCAGCGCCGTTTACTACGATACGCAGTATTTT
>.|TRBD1|TRBV3-1/TRBV3-2|TRBJ1-4
CASSQTGTGNEKLFF
TGTGCCAGCAGCCAAACCGGGACAGGGAATGAAAAACTGTTTTTT
>few|.|TRBV11-3|TRBJ1-2
CASSLGDLGYTF
TGTGCCAGCAGCTTAGGGGACCTCGGGTACACCTTC
>.|.|TRBV6-6|TRBJ1-1
CASSYSRRQNTEAFF
TGTGCCAGCAGTTACTCGCGCCGTCAGAACACTGAAGCTTTCTTT
>.|.|TRBV30|TRBJ1-4
CAWSVPRLGIKKLFF
TGTGCCTGGAGTGTACCACGGCTAGGGATTAAAAAACTGTTTTTT
>.|.|TRBV5-4|TRBJ1-2
CASSIAQTGRAGYTF
TGTGCCAGCAGCATCGCTCAAACAGGGCGCGCGGGCTACACCTTC
>few|.|TRBV3-1/TRBV3-2|TRBJ1-1
CASSQDRLDRSRTEAFF
TGTGCCAGCAGCCAAGATCGACTGGACCGAAGCCGTACTGAAGCTTTCTTT
>.|.|TRBV14|TRBJ1-2
CASSQFAAGALDGYTF
TGTGCCAGCAGCCAATTCGCAGCGGGGGCGCTCGATGGCTACACCTTC
>.|.|TRBV20-1|TRBJ1-2
CSGPYGYTF
TGCAGTGGACCCTATGGCTACACCTTC
>.|TRBD1|TRBV7-8|TRBJ2-1
CASSFSPGQGIYNEQFF
TGTGCCAGCAGCTTCTCCCCGGGACAGGGGATCTACAATGAGCAGTTCTTC
>.|.|TRBV30|TRBJ1-3
CAWKGVGNTIYF
TGTGCCTGGAAAGGGGTTGGAAACACCATATATTTT
>.|.|TRBV7-8|TRBJ1-1
CASSLAAPGAATEAFF
TGTGCCAGCAGCTTAGCTGCGCCGGGGGCGGCCACTGAAGCTTTCTTT
>once|TRBD1|TRBV19|TRBJ1-1
CASSTPGQRNTEAFF
TGTGCCAGTAGTACACCGGGACAGAGGAACACTGAAGCTTTCTTT
>.|.|TRBV19|TRBJ2-3
CASRSAGQNTQYF
TGTGCCAGTAGATCGGCCGGACAGAATACGCAGTATTTT
>.|.|TRBV12-3/TRBV12-4|TRBJ1-5
CASSLDDQPQHF
TGTGCCAGCAGTTTAGACGATCAGCCCCAGCATTTT
>.|TRBD2|TRBV6-4|TRBJ2-3
CASSETSGGTDTQYF
TGTGCCAGCAGTGAGACTAGCGGGGGCACAGATACGCAGTATTTT
>once|TRBD1|TRBV27|TRBJ2-5
CASSSYRGQETQYF
TGTGCCAGCAGTTCGTACAGGGGGCAAGAGACCCAGTACTTC
>.|.|TRBV20-1|TRBJ1-1
CSANRGGEAFF
TGCAGTGCTAATAGGGGCGGTGAAGCTTTCTTT
>.|TRBD1|TRBV7-9|TRBJ2-1
CASRGQGSEQFF
TGTGCCAGCAGGGGACAGGGGAGTGAGCAGTTCTTC
>.|TRBD1|TRBV2|TRBJ1-2
CASSGTGSGYTF
TGTGCCAGCAGCGGGACAGGGTCTGGCTACACCTTC
>.|.|TRBV7-9|TRBJ1-1
CASSSDGTPNTEAFF
TGTGCCAGCAGCTCCGACGGGACACCGAACACTGAAGCTTTCTTT